Presented here are 17 T cell receptor beta chains from one specimen sequenced in a study of PD-L1 blockade in urothelial cancer listed by TCRdb under 2017. The protocol used for the library was the immunoSEQ multiplex PCR assay. This immuneACCESS table, as held by TCRdb, lists in-frame sequences with V and J called but not all clones. Of the missing ones, under half trace to an unresolved V gene in checked studies; the others have no known cause. The sample includes 86,000 or so clones, with under 90% observed a single time. Approximately 14% of the sample is in the top ten clones. Sample time point, as interpreted from the label and publication: pretreatment peripheral blood. The sequencing here drew on PBMCs, taken around atezolizumab (anti-PD-L1) treatment. These receptors came from a man in his 60s with urothelial cancer.

The gene calls are TRBV10-3 and TRBJ2-7, with D possibly matching TRBD2 (6 bases). CDR3 size: 16 residues. V was cut by 3 bases and J by 5 bases, with 20 bases left in between. CDR1 and CDR2 (germline): ENHRY, SYGVKD. CDR3 DNA sequence: TGTGCCATCAGTGATATCCTAGGCGGGAAAGGGGACGAGCAGTACTTC. It specifies CAISDILGGKGDEQYF.

V is TRBV27 and J is TRBJ2-1; tentative D call: TRBD2 (6 bases). In germline, CDR1 is MNHEY, CDR2 SMNVEV (reference sequence). CDR3 size: 15 residues. V was trimmed by 6 bases and J by 0 bases, leaving 12 bases between them. In DNA form, the CDR3 reads TGTGCCAGCAGGAGCGGGCCTAACTCCTACAATGAGCAGTTCTTC. Its protein is CASRSGPNSYNEQFF.

V and J are TRBV6-5 and TRBJ2-3; 12 bases are shared with TRBD2. V was pared by 5 bases and J by 5 bases, with 5 bases of the junction left unmatched. The CDR3 length is 15 residues. Germline loops: CDR1 MNHEY, CDR2 SVGAGI. The CDR3 DNA follows: TGTGCCAGCAGTAGACTAGCGGGGGCACAAGATACGCAGTATTTT. Its translation: CASSRLAGAQDTQYF.

The chain joins TRBV18 to TRBJ1-6; D ambiguous. CDR3 length: 14 amino acids. The ends were cut back, 2 bases at V and 11 bases at J, with 13 bases in the middle. Germline-derived CDR1 and CDR2 are KGHSH and LQKENI. CDR3 amino acids: CASSPAGADTPLHF. CDR3 sequence (DNA): TGTGCCAGCTCACCAGCCGGCGCGGATACACCCCTCCACTTT.

The chain joins TRBV4-2 to TRBJ2-3; 7 bases are a match to TRBD1. The germline V gene has CDR1 LGHNA and CDR2 YNFKEQ. The CDR3 consists of 16 residues. Unmatched junction bases numbered 6, after V lost 0 bases and J lost 3 bases. CDR3 sequence: CASSQDGAGGTDTQYF. Here the CDR3 DNA reads TGTGCCAGCAGCCAAGATGGCGCAGGGGGAACAGATACGCAGTATTTT.

V usage is TRBV5-1 and J usage is TRBJ1-2, with D perhaps TRBD1 (5 bases). The CDR3 consists of 13 residues. Deletions cut 2 bases from V and 8 bases from J, with 13 bases between. Per the germline V gene, CDR1 is SGHRS and CDR2 is YFSETQ. Written as DNA, the CDR3 is TGCGCCAGCAGCTTTACGGGGGATGAGGGCTACACCTTC. This codes for CASSFTGDEGYTF.

CDR3 sequence reads: CASSFPQGTLTGELFF. The CDR3 DNA sequence: TGTGCCAGCAGCTTTCCCCAGGGGACCCTCACCGGGGAGCTGTTTTTT. This chain joins TRBV7-9 and TRBJ2-2; tentatively, D is TRBD1 (6 bases). This CDR3 has 16 amino acids. Germline values: CDR1 SEHNR, CDR2 FQNEAQ (reference sequence). Between the trimmed V and J ends, which lost 3 bases and 4 bases, there was a span of 15 bases.

To note about this clone: Mismatch with germline at one junction end may stem from a read error. The J gene is TRBJ2-7, the V gene TRBV28; 8 bases are a match to TRBD1. This CDR3 is 13 amino acids long. Germline loops: CDR1 MDHEN, CDR2 SYDVKM. The CDR3: CASRDPGQAKRWF. CDR3 sequence (DNA): TGTGCCAGCAGAGACCCGGGACAGGCCAAGAGGTGGTTC.

The CDR3 region has the DNA TGCGCCAGCAGTGAATTCAGGGGACCCTACGAGCAGTACTTC. Translating gives CASSEFRGPYEQYF. The chain combines TRBV10-1 with TRBJ2-7; D is possibly TRBD1 (6 bases). Trimming removed 3 bases at V and 2 bases at J, with 11 bases between. This CDR3 spans 14 amino acids. Germline assignment: CDR1 WNHNN and CDR2 SYGVQD (reference sequence).

This clone appeared once. V usage is TRBV5-1 and J usage is TRBJ2-5, with TRBD1 matching 10 bases. V lost 0 bases to trimming and J lost 4 bases; unmatched junction nucleotides: 6. Germline CDR1 is SGHRS and CDR2 is YFSETQ. This CDR3 has 16 residues. The DNA for the CDR3 is TGCGCCAGCAGCTTGGGACAGGGGGCGTTTGGAGAGACCCAGTACTTC. Translated: CASSLGQGAFGETQYF.

The V call is TRBV4-2, the J call TRBJ2-2, with D tentatively TRBD1 (5 bases). The CDR3 sequence is 17 residues long. CDR1 is LGHNA and CDR2 is YNFKEQ in the germline V gene. Trimming left V 4 bases short and J 2 bases short, with 17 bases between. In nucleotides, the CDR3 is TGTGCCAGCAGCCTAAGTTTCAGGGATCTAAACACCGGGGAGCTGTTTTTT. It is translated as CASSLSFRDLNTGELFF.

The genes are TRBV5-1 and TRBJ2-1; 9 nucleotides align to TRBD2. CDR1 and CDR2 from the germline V gene are SGHRS and YFSETQ. This CDR3 region has 14 residues. V lost 5 bases, J lost 5 bases, and 5 bases stayed unmatched. The CDR3 reads CASRRLADDNEQFF. The CDR3 DNA reads TGCGCCAGCAGGAGACTAGCGGACGACAATGAGCAGTTCTTC.

The rearrangement joins TRBV7-9 to TRBJ2-1, with 7 bases aligning to TRBD1. From germline, CDR1 is SEHNR and CDR2 FQNEAQ (reference sequence). The CDR3 contains 13 residues. The ends lost 5 bases at V and 10 bases at J; junction bases unmatched: 8. The CDR3 sequence is CASSVGTVGEQFF. For the CDR3, the DNA is TGTGCCAGCAGCGTAGGGACAGTAGGCGAGCAGTTCTTC.

The chain is built from TRBV30 and TRBJ1-1; no firm D call. The V gene's germline CDR1 is GTSNPN and CDR2 SVGIG (reference sequence). V lost 0 bases and J lost 5, with 10 bases in between. This CDR3 is 13 amino acids long. The CDR3 sequence is CAWSVRGGTEAFF. The CDR3 coding sequence is TGTGCCTGGAGTGTACGGGGAGGGACTGAAGCTTTCTTT.

The chain is built from TRBV19 and TRBJ1-1, with 7 nucleotides matching TRBD1. Germline-derived CDR1 and CDR2 are LNHDA and SQIVND (reference sequence). This CDR3 region has 15 residues. Trimming cost V 4 bases and J 1 base; bases outside gene matches: 6. In DNA form, the CDR3 reads TGTGCCAGTAGTAGAACAGGGGTGGGGAACACTGAAGCTTTCTTT. This translates into CASSRTGVGNTEAFF.

The chain links TRBV7-3 to TRBJ2-3; possibly TRBD1 for D (6 bases). This CDR3 has 14 residues. Germline V lookup: CDR1 SGHTA, CDR2 FQGTGA. V lost 7 bases and J lost 1, with 12 bases in between. CDR3 bases: TGTGCCAGCAATTCAGGACAGCGCACAGATACGCAGTATTTT. Translation: CASNSGQRTDTQYF.

The rearrangement links TRBV6-1 to TRBJ2-3; 13 bases agree with TRBD2. This CDR3 region has 19 residues. J was trimmed by 5 bases and V by 5 bases; bases with no gene match: 16. Germline V gene data show CDR1 as MNHNS and CDR2 as SASEGT. This CDR3 reads CASSKVTKGLAGSQDTQYF. As DNA, the CDR3 is TGTGCCAGCAGTAAAGTCACAAAGGGACTAGCGGGATCACAAGATACGCAGTATTTT.